The clone carrying this T cell receptor (beta chain) was counted only a few times. Its antigen remains unknown. This specimen belongs to a study of beta chain features in type 1 diabetes. Study-level results: It was among patients, rather than healthy donors, that naive, central memory and Treg TCRB repertoires appeared more similar. Among patients with Type 1 diabetes, TCRB CDR3s were moderately but significantly shorter in every one of the four CD4+ subsets.

The germline V gene encodes CDR1 MDHEN and CDR2 SYDVKM. CDR3 length equals 14 residues. The J segment lost 2 bases and the V segment lost 2 bases, leaving 2 bases of the junction unmatched. Of the isolated RNA, all was reverse transcribed, and so the sequenced material was expressed TCRB transcripts. Measured with immunoSEQ multiplex PCR; TCRdb has only the in-frame clones, and not every one. Among 150,000 to 190,000 clones, over 9% were seen once, and the ten largest hold approximately 0.46%. V and J are TRBV28 and TRBJ2-5; 7 bases agree with TRBD2. Sequencing was performed on central memory CD4+ T cells from blood. This clonotype was sampled from a man aged 25 to 40 with type 1 diabetes. The chain's CDR3 is CASSLGGRQETQYF. The CDR3 DNA sequence: TGTGCCAGCAGTTTAGGCGGGAGACAAGAGACCCAGTACTTC.